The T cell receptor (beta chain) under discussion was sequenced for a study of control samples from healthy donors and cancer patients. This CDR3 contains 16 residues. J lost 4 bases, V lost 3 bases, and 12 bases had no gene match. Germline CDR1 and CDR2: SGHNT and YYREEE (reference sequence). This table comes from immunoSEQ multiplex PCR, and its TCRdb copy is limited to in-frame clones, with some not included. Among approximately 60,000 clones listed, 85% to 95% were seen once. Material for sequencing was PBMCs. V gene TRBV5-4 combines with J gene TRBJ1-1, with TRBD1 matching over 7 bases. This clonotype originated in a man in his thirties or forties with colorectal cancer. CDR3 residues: CASSSDSRGKGTEAFF. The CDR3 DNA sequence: TGTGCCAGCAGCTCAGATTCCAGGGGGAAGGGCACTGAAGCTTTCTTT.